This T cell receptor beta chain derives from a study of cytomegalovirus exposure and HLA in healthy donors. The study, taken as a whole, reports: As was reported, the HLA-A and HLA-B alleles of most subjects were accurately predicted from TCR beta sequences. Within the data, a cluster of highly shared sequence variants was likely a sequencing artifact. Cytomegalovirus-associated status was assigned to some 160 TCR beta chains. Per a prior analysis, the majority of TCR beta V segments were productive roughly 90% or roughly 30% of the time.

The CDR3 runs to 14 residues. Germline trimming cut 1 base from V and 4 bases from J; bases unmatched to any gene: 2. The germline V gene has CDR1 SGHAT and CDR2 FQNNGV. On this clone: Its target is unknown.

Primers included in the PCR were 60 Vbeta and 13 Jbeta primers. Libraries were prepared by immunoSEQ multiplex PCR; TCRdb keeps only in-frame clonotypes and omits some of them. The sample holds some 51,000 clones. The chain uses TRBV11-2 and TRBJ2-7; 9 nucleotides agree with TRBD2. Sequencing was done on a sample of PBMCs. This sequence was found in a man aged 40-55 years in good health and CMV-seropositive. The CDR3 sequence is CASSLVAGDYEQYF. For the CDR3, the DNA is TGTGCCAGCAGCTTAGTAGCGGGAGATTACGAGCAGTACTTC.